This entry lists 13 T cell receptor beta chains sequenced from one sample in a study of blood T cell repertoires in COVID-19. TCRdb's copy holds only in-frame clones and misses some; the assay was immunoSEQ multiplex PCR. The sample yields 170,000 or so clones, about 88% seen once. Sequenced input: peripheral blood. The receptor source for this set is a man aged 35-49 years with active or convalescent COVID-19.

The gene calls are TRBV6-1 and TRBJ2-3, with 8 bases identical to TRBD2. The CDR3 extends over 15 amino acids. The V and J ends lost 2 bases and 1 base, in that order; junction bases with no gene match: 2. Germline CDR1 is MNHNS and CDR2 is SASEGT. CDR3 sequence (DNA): TGTGCCAGCAGTGAAAGGCGGGGGGGCACAGATACGCAGTATTTT. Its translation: CASSERRGGTDTQYF.

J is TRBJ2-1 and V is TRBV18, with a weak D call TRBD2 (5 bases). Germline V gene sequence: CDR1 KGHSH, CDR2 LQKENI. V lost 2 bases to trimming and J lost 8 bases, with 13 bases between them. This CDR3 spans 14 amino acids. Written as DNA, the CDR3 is TGTGCCAGCTCACCAAATGAGGCGGGCGATGAGCAGTTCTTC. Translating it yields CASSPNEAGDEQFF.

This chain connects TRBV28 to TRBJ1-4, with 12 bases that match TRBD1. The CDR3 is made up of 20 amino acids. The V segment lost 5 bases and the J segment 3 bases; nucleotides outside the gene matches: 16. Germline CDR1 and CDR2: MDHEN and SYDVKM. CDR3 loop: CASSDLAPRDRGRANEKLFF. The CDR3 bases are TGTGCCAGCAGTGACCTGGCCCCCCGGGACAGGGGGCGAGCTAATGAAAAACTGTTTTTT.

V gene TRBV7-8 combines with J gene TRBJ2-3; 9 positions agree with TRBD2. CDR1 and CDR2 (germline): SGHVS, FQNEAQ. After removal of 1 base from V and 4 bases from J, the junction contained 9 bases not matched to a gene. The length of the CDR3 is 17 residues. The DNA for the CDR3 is TGTGCCAGCAGCTTAGTTGCGGGGGGGCCCATGGCAGATACGCAGTATTTT. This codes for CASSLVAGGPMADTQYF. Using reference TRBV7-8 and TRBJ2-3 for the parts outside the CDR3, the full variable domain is GAGVSQSPRYKVAKRGQDVALRCDPISGHVSLFWYQQALGQGPEFLTYFQNEAQLDKSGLPSDRFFAERPEGSVSTLKIQRTQQEDSAVYLCASSLVAGGPMADTQYFGPGTRLTVL.

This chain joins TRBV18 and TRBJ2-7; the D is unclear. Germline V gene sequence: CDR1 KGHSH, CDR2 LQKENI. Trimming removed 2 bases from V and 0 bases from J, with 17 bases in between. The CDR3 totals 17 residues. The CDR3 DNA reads TGTGCCAGCTCACCAAGCCCCCCAGCCCCAGGCTCCTACGAGCAGTACTTC. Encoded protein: CASSPSPPAPGSYEQYF.

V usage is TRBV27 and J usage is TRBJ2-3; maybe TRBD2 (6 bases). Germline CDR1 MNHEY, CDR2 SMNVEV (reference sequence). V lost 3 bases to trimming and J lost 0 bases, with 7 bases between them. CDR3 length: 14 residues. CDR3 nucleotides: TGTGCCAGCAGTTTGGGGAGGAGCACAGATACGCAGTATTTT. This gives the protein CASSLGRSTDTQYF.

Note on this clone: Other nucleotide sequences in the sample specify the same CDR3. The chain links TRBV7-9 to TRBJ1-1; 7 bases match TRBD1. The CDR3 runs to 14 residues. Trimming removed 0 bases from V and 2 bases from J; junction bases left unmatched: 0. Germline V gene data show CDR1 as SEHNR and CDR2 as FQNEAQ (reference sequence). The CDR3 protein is CASSLAGGNTEAFF. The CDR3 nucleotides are TGTGCCAGCAGCTTAGCAGGGGGCAACACTGAAGCTTTCTTT.

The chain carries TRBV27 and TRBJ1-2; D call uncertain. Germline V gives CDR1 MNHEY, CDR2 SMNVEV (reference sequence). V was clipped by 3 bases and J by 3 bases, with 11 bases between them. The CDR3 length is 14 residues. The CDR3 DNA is TGTGCCAGCAGTTTTGGTCCTACTCACTATGGCTACACCTTC. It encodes CASSFGPTHYGYTF.

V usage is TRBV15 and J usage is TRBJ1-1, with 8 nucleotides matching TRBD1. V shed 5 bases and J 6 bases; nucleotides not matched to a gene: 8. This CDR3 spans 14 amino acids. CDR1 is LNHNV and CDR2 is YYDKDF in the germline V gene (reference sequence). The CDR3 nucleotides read TGTGCCACCAGCCGCCGGACAGGGACCGCTGAAGCTTTCTTT. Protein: CATSRRTGTAEAFF.

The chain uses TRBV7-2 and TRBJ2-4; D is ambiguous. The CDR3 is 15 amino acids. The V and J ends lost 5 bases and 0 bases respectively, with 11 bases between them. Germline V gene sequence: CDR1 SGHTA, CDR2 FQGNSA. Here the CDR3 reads CASSPRLRAKNIQYF. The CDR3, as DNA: TGTGCCAGCAGCCCCCGGTTGCGAGCCAAAAACATTCAGTACTTC.

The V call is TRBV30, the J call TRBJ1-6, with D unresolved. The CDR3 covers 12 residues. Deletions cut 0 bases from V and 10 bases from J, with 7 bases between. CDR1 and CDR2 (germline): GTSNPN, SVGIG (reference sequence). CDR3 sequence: CAWSVPKSPLHF. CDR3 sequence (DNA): TGTGCCTGGAGTGTACCTAAATCACCCCTCCACTTT.

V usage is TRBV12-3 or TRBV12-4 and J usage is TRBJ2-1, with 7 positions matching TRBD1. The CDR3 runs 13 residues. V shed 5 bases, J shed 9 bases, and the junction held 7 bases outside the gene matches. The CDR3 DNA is TGTGCCAGCAGTCCCGGGACAGAGCGTGAGCAGTTCTTC. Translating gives CASSPGTEREQFF.

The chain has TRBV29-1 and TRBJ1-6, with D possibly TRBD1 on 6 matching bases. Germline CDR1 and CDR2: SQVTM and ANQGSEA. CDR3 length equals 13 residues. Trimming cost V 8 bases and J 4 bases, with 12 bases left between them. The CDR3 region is CSSRGVYNSPLHF. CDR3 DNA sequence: TGCAGCTCCAGGGGAGTTTATAATTCACCCCTCCACTTT.